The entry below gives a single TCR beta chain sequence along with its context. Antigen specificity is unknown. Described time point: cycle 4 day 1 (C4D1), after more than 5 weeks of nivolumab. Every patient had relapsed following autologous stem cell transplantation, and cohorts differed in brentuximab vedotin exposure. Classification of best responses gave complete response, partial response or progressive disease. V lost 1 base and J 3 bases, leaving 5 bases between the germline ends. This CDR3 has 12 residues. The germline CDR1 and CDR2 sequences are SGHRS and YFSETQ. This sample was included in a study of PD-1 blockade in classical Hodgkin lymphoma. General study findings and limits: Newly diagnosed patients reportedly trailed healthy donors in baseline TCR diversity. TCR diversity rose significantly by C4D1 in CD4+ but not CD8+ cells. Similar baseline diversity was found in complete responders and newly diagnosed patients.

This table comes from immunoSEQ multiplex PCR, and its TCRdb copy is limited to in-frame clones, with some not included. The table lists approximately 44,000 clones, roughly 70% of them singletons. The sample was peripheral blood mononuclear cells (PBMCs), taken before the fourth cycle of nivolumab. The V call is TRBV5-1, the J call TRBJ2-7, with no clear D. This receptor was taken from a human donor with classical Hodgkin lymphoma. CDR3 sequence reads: CASSLSGYEQYF. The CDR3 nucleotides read TGCGCCAGCAGCTTGTCAGGCTACGAGCAGTACTTC.